This TCR beta chain appears in the sequencing data of a study of technical replicates of blood from four donors. Profiled with immunoSEQ multiplex PCR; TCRdb holds only in-frame clones, not every one. The sample has tens of thousands of clones; 95% are singletons. Per the germline V gene, CDR1 is SNHLY and CDR2 is FYNNEI. Trimming cost V 0 bases and J 7 bases, with 15 bases left between them. This CDR3 is 15 amino acids long. The TCR was taken from a human donor in good health. Sequencing used T cells isolated from PBMCs. This chain joins TRBV2 and TRBJ1-2; D is possibly TRBD1 (6 bases). CDR3 DNA sequence: TGTGCCAGCAGTGAAGCTTGGGGGGGGCCGAGTGGCTACACCTTC. This translates into CASSEAWGGPSGYTF.